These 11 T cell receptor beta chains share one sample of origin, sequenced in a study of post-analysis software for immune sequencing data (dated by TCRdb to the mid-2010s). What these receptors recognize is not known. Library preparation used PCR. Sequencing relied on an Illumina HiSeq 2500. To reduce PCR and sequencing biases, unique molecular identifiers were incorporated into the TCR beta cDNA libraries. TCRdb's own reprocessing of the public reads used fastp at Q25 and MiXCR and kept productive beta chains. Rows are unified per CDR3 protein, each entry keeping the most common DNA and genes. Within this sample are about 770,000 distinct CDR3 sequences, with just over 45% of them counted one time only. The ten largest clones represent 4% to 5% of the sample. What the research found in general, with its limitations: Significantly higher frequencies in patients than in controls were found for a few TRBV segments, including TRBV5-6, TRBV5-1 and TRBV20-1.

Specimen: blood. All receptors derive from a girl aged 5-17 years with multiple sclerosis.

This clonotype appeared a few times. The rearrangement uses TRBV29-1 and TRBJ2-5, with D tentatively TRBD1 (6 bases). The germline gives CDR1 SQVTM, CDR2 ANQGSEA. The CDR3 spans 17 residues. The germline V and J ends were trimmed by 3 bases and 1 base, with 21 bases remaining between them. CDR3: CSVELIGAGAIQETQYF. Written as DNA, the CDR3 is TGCAGCGTTGAGCTCATAGGGGCAGGGGCTATCCAAGAGACCCAGTACTTC.

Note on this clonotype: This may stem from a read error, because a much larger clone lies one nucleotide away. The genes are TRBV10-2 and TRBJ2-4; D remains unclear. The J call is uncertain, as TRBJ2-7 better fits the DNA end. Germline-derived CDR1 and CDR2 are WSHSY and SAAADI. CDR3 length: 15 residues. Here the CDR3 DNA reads TGCGCCAGCAGTGAGTGGGGTAAGCCCCTCTACGAGCAGTACTTC. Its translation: CASSEWGKPLYEQYF.

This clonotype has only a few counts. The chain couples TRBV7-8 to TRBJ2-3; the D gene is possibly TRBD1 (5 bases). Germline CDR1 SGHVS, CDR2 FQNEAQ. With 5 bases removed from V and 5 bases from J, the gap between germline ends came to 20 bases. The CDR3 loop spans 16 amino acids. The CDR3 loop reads CASSPARQGLGDTQYF. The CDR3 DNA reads TGTGCCAGCAGCCCCGCCCGGCAGGGCCTCGGAGATACGCAGTATTTT.

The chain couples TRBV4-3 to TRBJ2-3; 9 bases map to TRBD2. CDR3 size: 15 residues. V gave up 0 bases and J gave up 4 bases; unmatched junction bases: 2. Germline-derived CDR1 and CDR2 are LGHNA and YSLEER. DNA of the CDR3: TGCGCCAGCAGCCAAGAGGGCGGGAGGGCAGATACGCAGTATTTT. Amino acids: CASSQEGGRADTQYF.

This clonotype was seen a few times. In DNA form, the CDR3 reads TGTGCCAGCAGCACAGTCCGGGAGCAGGGAAACATTCAGTACTTC. Its protein is CASSTVREQGNIQYF. The chain combines TRBV27 with TRBJ2-4; D is possibly TRBD2 (6 bases). Germline V gene data show CDR1 as MNHEY and CDR2 as SMNVEV (reference sequence). There are 15 residues in the CDR3. Trimming left V 6 bases short and J 6 bases short, with 18 bases between.

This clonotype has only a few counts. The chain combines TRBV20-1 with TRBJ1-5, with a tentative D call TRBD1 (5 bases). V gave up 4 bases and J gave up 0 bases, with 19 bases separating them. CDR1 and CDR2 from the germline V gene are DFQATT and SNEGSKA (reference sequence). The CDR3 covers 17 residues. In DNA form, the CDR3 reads TGCAGTGCTACCTCTCGGGGGGGTCAAACTAGCAATCAGCCCCAGCATTTT. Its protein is CSATSRGGQTSNQPQHF.

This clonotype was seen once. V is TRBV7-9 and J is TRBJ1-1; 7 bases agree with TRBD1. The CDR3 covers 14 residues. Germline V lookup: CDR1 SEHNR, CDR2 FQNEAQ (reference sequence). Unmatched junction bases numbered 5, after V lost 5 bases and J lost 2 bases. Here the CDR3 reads CASSDRDRNTEAFF. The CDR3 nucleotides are TGTGCCAGCAGCGACCGGGACAGAAACACTGAAGCTTTCTTT.

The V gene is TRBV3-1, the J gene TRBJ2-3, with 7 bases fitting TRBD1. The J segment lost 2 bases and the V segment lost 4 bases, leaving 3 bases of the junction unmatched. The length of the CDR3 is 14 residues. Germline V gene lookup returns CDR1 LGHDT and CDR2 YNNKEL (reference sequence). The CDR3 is CASSRTGHTDTQYF. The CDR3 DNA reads TGTGCCAGCAGCCGGACAGGACACACAGATACGCAGTATTTT.

CDR3 in amino acids: CATSRDGGDGTEAFF. DNA for the CDR3: TGTGCCACCAGCAGAGATGGAGGTGATGGCACTGAAGCTTTCTTT. The V gene is TRBV15, the J gene TRBJ1-1; D gene unclear. The CDR3 has 15 residues. The germline V gene has CDR1 LNHNV and CDR2 YYDKDF (reference sequence). Trimming shortened V by 0 bases and J by 4 bases, and 12 bases separated the two germline ends. The variable domain in full, completed from reference TRBV15 and TRBJ1-1, reads DAMVIQNPRYQVTQFGKPVTLSCSQTLNHNVMYWYQQKSSQAPKLLFHYYDKDFNNEADTPDNFQSRRPNTSFCFLDIRSPGLGDTAMYLCATSRDGGDGTEAFFGQGTRLTVV.

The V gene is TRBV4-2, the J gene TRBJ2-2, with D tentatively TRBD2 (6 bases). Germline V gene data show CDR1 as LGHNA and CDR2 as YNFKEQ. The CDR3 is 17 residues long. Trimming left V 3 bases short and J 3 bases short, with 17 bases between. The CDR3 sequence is CASSHALDSGYTGELFF. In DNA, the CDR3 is TGTGCCAGCAGCCATGCCCTTGATAGCGGATACACCGGGGAGCTGTTTTTT.

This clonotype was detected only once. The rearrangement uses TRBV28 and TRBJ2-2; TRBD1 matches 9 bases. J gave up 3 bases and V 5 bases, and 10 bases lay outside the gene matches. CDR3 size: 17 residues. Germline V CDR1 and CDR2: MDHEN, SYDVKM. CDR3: CASSPNPGTGYTGELFF. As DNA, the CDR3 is TGTGCCAGCAGTCCTAATCCCGGGACAGGGTACACCGGGGAGCTGTTTTTT.